The clone carrying this T cell receptor beta chain appeared a single time. The target antigen is unknown. Deletions cut 6 bases from V and 4 bases from J, with 9 bases between. The CDR3 contains 11 residues. Germline CDR1 reads SQVTM; CDR2 reads ANQGSEA. Transcripts of RNA were the source for amplifying TCR beta CDR3 regions. Amplification began with first-round RT-PCR using HTBI primers, then second-round multiplex PCR was performed. TCRdb ran MiXCR on the multiplex PCR reads and lists one entry per CDR3 protein. The sample comprises 1 million to 1.3 million distinct CDR3 sequences, roughly 35% of which are singletons, and approximately 12% rests with the top ten. The data were taken from a study of Graves' ophthalmopathy and Graves' hyperthyroidism. Regarding the study as a whole: Blood also held most thyroid clonotypes expanded above 0.001 frequency. A model of 13 signatures distinguished ophthalmopathy from stable hyperthyroidism at around 91% sensitivity and 70% to 84% specificity.

The TCR was taken from an adult man with Graves' hyperthyroidism. The sequenced sample was peripheral blood or thyroid tissue (not recorded which). This chain uses TRBV29-1 with TRBJ1-2; D gene uncertain. CDR3 in DNA: TGCAGCGTCGTATGGACCTATGGCTACACCTTC. This encodes CSVVWTYGYTF. The variable domain in full, with the rest retrieved from reference TRBV29-1 and TRBJ1-2, is SAVISQKPSRDICQRGTSLTIQCQVDSQVTMMFWYRQQPGQSLTLIATANQGSEATYESGFVIDKFPISRPNLTFSTLTVSNMSPEDSSIYLCSVVWTYGYTFGSGTRLTVV.